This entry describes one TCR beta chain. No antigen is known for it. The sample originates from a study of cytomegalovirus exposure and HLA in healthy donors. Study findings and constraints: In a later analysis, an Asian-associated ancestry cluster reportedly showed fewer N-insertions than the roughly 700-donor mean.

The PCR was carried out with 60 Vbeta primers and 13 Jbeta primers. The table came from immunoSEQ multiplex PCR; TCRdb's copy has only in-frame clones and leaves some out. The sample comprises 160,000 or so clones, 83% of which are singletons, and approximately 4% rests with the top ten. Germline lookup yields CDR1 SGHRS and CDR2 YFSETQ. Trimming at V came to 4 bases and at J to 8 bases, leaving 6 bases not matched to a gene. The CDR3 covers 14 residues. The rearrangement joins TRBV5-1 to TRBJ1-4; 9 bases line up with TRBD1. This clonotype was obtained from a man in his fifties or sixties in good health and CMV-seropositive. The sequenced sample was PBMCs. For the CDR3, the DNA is TGCGCCAGCAGCCTAAACAGGGGGCACGAAAAACTGTTTTTT. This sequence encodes CASSLNRGHEKLFF.